These 13 T cell receptor beta chains came from one sample sequenced in a study of cytotoxic CD8 clonotypes in ibrutinib-treated CLL. TCRdb's table, derived via immunoSEQ multiplex PCR, lists solely in-frame clones and lacks some. Altogether 130,000 or so clones are present, 84% being singletons, with the ten largest covering around 3%. This specimen was PBMCs, taken after 24 months of ibrutinib treatment. The receptors stem from a human donor with chronic lymphocytic leukemia.

The J gene is TRBJ2-1, the V gene TRBV7-7; 7 bases fit TRBD2. Germline CDR1 and CDR2: SSHAT and FNYEAQ (reference sequence). CDR3 length equals 16 residues. Trimming at V came to 4 bases and at J to 9 bases, leaving 15 bases not matched to a gene. CDR3 protein: CASSSIAINGGGEQFF. In nucleotides, the CDR3 is TGTGCCAGCAGCTCGATAGCTATTAATGGCGGGGGTGAGCAGTTCTTC.

This chain joins TRBV7-2 and TRBJ2-7, with 9 bases fitting TRBD2. Germline assignment: CDR1 SGHTA and CDR2 FQGNSA. There are 14 residues in the CDR3. The V gene end was trimmed by 3 bases and the J gene end by 6 bases; junction bases not matched to a gene: 6. CDR3 sequence (DNA): TGTGCCAGCAGCTTCGGGACTAGCTTCTTCGAGCAGTACTTC. It codes for CASSFGTSFFEQYF.

This clone showed up just once. This chain uses TRBV2 with TRBJ2-1; tentative D call: TRBD2 (5 bases). Per germline, CDR1 SNHLY and CDR2 FYNNEI. V was clipped by 4 bases and J by 8 bases, with 12 bases between them. The CDR3 totals 13 residues. The CDR3 protein is CASSVESGDEQFF. CDR3 nucleotide sequence: TGTGCCAGCAGTGTCGAGTCCGGGGATGAGCAGTTCTTC.

The chain carries TRBV2 and TRBJ2-1; D tentatively fits TRBD1 or TRBD2 (6 bases each). Trimming cost V 5 bases and J 4 bases, with 15 bases left between them. CDR1 and CDR2 (germline): SNHLY, FYNNEI. This CDR3 contains 15 residues. CDR3: CASSTQTGTYNEQFF. The CDR3 DNA reads as TGTGCCAGCAGTACCCAAACAGGGACTTACAATGAGCAGTTCTTC. The full variable domain, rest sourced from reference TRBV2 and TRBJ2-1, is EPEVTQTPSHQVTQMGQEVILRCVPISNHLYFYWYRQILGQKVEFLVSFYNNEISEKSEIFDDQFSVERPDGSNFTLKIRSTKLEDSAMYFCASSTQTGTYNEQFFGPGTRLTVL.

The count of this clone is one. The chain has TRBV5-4 and TRBJ2-3; the match to TRBD1 covers 7 bases. In germline, CDR1 is SGHNT, CDR2 YYREEE (reference sequence). The V segment lost 4 bases and the J segment 3 bases; nucleotides outside the gene matches: 11. This CDR3 is 16 amino acids long. The CDR3 region is CASSTPVGQKTDTQYF. The DNA for the CDR3 is TGTGCCAGCAGCACCCCCGTGGGACAGAAGACAGATACGCAGTATTTT.

The chain couples TRBV12-5 to TRBJ2-5; no clear D gene. Trimming removed 2 bases at V and 4 bases at J, with 2 bases between. Germline CDR1 is LGHNT and CDR2 is FRNRAP. This CDR3 has 11 amino acids. CDR3 nucleotide sequence: TGTGCTAGTGGTTTGTCAGAGACCCAGTACTTC. It yields the protein CASGLSETQYF.

The genes are TRBV4-1 and TRBJ1-1; TRBD1 aligns across 10 bases. The J segment lost 0 bases and the V segment lost 6 bases, leaving 4 bases of the junction unmatched. In germline, CDR1 is MGHRA, CDR2 YSYEKL. CDR3 length equals 15 residues. The CDR3 loop is CASRGQGSLNTEAFF. The CDR3 DNA follows: TGCGCCAGCAGGGGACAGGGGTCTTTGAACACTGAAGCTTTCTTT.

This chain uses TRBV5-1 with TRBJ2-3, with a weak D call TRBD2 (5 bases). CDR1 and CDR2 (germline): SGHRS, YFSETQ. This CDR3 comprises 13 residues. V was shortened by 3 bases and J by 6 bases, with 11 bases between the two germline ends. CDR3 sequence reads: CASSSGSEDTQYF. CDR3 in DNA: TGCGCCAGCAGCTCCGGTAGCGAGGATACGCAGTATTTT. The variable domain in full, completed from reference TRBV5-1 and TRBJ2-3, reads KAGVTQTPRYLIKTRGQQVTLSCSPISGHRSVSWYQQTPGQGLQFLFEYFSETQRNKGNFPGRFSGRQFSNSRSEMNVSTLELGDSALYLCASSSGSEDTQYFGPGTRLTVL.

The J gene is TRBJ1-5, the V gene TRBV29-1; possible D gene TRBD1, 5 bases. Germline CDR1 is SQVTM and CDR2 is ANQGSEA. V lost 6 bases to trimming and J lost 0 bases, with 9 bases between them. The CDR3 is 13 amino acids. CDR3 sequence: CSVTQGSNQPQHF. CDR3 bases: TGCAGCGTAACTCAGGGTAGCAATCAGCCCCAGCATTTT.

The chain combines TRBV30 with TRBJ1-1; TRBD1 matches at 8 bases. Trimming removed 0 bases from V and 6 bases from J; junction bases left unmatched: 9. This CDR3 contains 15 residues. The germline V gene has CDR1 GTSNPN and CDR2 SVGIG (reference sequence). In DNA, the CDR3 is TGTGCCTGGAGTGTAGCGGGACAGGAACGCCCTGAAGCTTTCTTT. The encoded protein is CAWSVAGQERPEAFF. Supplemented by reference TRBV30 and TRBJ1-1, the full variable domain reads SQTIHQWPATLVQPVGSPLSLECTVEGTSNPNLYWYRQAAGRGLQLLFYSVGIGQISSEVPQNLSASRPQDRQFILSSKKLLLSDSGFYLCAWSVAGQERPEAFFGQGTRLTVV.

This chain links TRBV11-2 with TRBJ2-3; no reliable D call. The germline gives CDR1 SGHAT, CDR2 FQNNGV. The CDR3 totals 11 residues. Deletions cut 5 bases from V and 4 bases from J, with 4 bases between. CDR3 sequence reads: CASSHPDTQYF. The CDR3 DNA reads TGTGCCAGCAGCCACCCAGATACGCAGTATTTT.

The rearrangement joins TRBV10-3 to TRBJ2-7; maybe TRBD2 (7 bases). The length of the CDR3 is 14 residues. Germline V gene lookup returns CDR1 ENHRY and CDR2 SYGVKD. With 6 bases removed from V and 2 bases from J, the gap between germline ends came to 14 bases. CDR3 sequence (DNA): TGTGCCATCAGGGGGGGGCAGTTGACCTACGAGCAGTACTTC. Its translation is CAIRGGQLTYEQYF.

The V gene is TRBV27, the J gene TRBJ1-4; tentative D call: TRBD1 (5 bases). Germline-derived CDR1 and CDR2 are MNHEY and SMNVEV (reference sequence). V lost 5 bases, J lost 4 bases, and 14 bases lay in between. This CDR3 spans 15 amino acids. The chain's CDR3 is CASSLVRVRNEKLFF. For the CDR3, the DNA is TGTGCCAGCAGTCTCGTCAGGGTTCGTAATGAAAAACTGTTTTTT.